One TCR beta chain is described in this entry. Some clones are missing from TCRdb's copy, which holds only in-frame ones; the method was immunoSEQ multiplex PCR. The sample contains 200,000 to 250,000 clones, over 75% of which appear only once. The record originates from a study of Ad26.COV2.S vaccination and SARS-CoV-2 variants. Specified treatment: some 20 received Ad26.COV2.S at low or high dose, single or two shots; roughly five received placebo; per-sample allocation not given. Collection of samples fell on day 63 after the first vaccine or placebo injection. This CDR3 has 14 residues. Germline-derived CDR1 and CDR2 are MNHEY and SVGAGI. Trimming cost V 7 bases and J 6 bases, with 19 bases left between them.

The sequencing here drew on peripheral blood, taken in a trial of Ad26.COV2.S vaccine versus placebo. The receptor was derived from a person between 18 and 65 years old who received the Ad26.COV2.S COVID-19 vaccine or a placebo. V and J are TRBV6-5 and TRBJ2-7, with a weak D call TRBD1 (6 bases). The CDR3 protein is CASNPVGQTGEQYF. In DNA form, the CDR3 reads TGTGCCAGCAACCCCGTTGGACAGACGGGCGAGCAGTACTTC.